Listed below are T cell receptor beta chains from one sample, sequenced in a study of T cell responses to AZD1222 COVID-19 vaccine. The assay was immunoSEQ multiplex PCR, and TCRdb's table has in-frame clones only and misses some. The top ten clones hold around 5.8% of a sample with about 92,000 clones, roughly 86% of them seen once. The sequenced sample was peripheral blood, obtained on day 0 of AZD1222 vaccination. The receptors were sampled from an adult in good health. Each CDR3 is given with its conserved first and last residue. Each record gives: D gene, J gene, V gene, clone size, CDR3 protein, CDR3 DNA. The D gene is left open where the match is weak. Some rows have no size entry. The others give once, few or many, or a class for an expanded clone.

d_gene: NA
j_gene: TRBJ1-1
v_gene: TRBV27
abundance: NA
CDR3aa: CASSLMGGSTEAFF
CDR3nt: TGTGCCAGCAGTTTAATGGGGGGAAGCACTGAAGCTTTCTTT

d_gene: NA
j_gene: TRBJ1-3
v_gene: TRBV12-3/TRBV12-4
abundance: NA
CDR3aa: CASNTAGNTIYF
CDR3nt: TGTGCCAGCAACACAGCTGGAAACACCATATATTTT

d_gene: TRBD2
j_gene: TRBJ2-7
v_gene: TRBV2
abundance: NA
CDR3aa: CASRFGAGVNEQYF
CDR3nt: TGTGCCAGCAGGTTCGGGGCGGGAGTAAACGAGCAGTACTTC

d_gene: NA
j_gene: TRBJ2-3
v_gene: TRBV5-6
abundance: NA
CDR3aa: CASSPVGTDTQYF
CDR3nt: TGTGCCAGCAGCCCTGTGGGCACAGATACGCAGTATTTT

d_gene: TRBD2
j_gene: TRBJ2-3
v_gene: TRBV3-1/TRBV3-2
abundance: NA
CDR3aa: CASSRLAGGPDTQYF
CDR3nt: TGTGCCAGCAGCCGCCTAGCGGGAGGACCAGATACGCAGTATTTT

d_gene: NA
j_gene: TRBJ1-1
v_gene: TRBV4-1
abundance: NA
CDR3aa: CASSQVPGRKNTEAFF
CDR3nt: TGCGCCAGCAGCCAAGTTCCAGGCAGGAAAAACACTGAAGCTTTCTTT

d_gene: NA
j_gene: TRBJ1-2
v_gene: TRBV6-5
abundance: few
CDR3aa: CASTPNRVGYTF
CDR3nt: TGTGCCAGCACTCCTAACAGGGTAGGCTACACCTTC

d_gene: TRBD2
j_gene: TRBJ2-7
v_gene: TRBV10-3
abundance: NA
CDR3aa: CAIKIAGGPYEQYF
CDR3nt: TGTGCCATCAAAATAGCGGGAGGGCCCTACGAGCAGTACTTC

d_gene: TRBD1
j_gene: TRBJ1-2
v_gene: TRBV27
abundance: NA
CDR3aa: CASSSGTGGGYTF
CDR3nt: TGTGCCAGCAGTTCCGGGACAGGTGGGGGCTACACCTTC

d_gene: NA
j_gene: TRBJ1-2
v_gene: TRBV15
abundance: NA
CDR3aa: CATSRGYGYTF
CDR3nt: TGTGCCACCAGCAGAGGATATGGCTACACCTTC

d_gene: NA
j_gene: TRBJ2-1
v_gene: TRBV3-1/TRBV3-2
abundance: NA
CDR3aa: CASSQVEDSYNEQFF
CDR3nt: TGTGCCAGCAGCCAAGTAGAGGACAGCTACAATGAGCAGTTCTTC

d_gene: TRBD1
j_gene: TRBJ1-2
v_gene: TRBV20-1
abundance: NA
CDR3aa: CSASLGQIRDGYTF
CDR3nt: TGCAGTGCTAGTCTGGGACAGATTAGAGATGGCTACACCTTC

d_gene: NA
j_gene: TRBJ2-7
v_gene: TRBV5-4
abundance: NA
CDR3aa: CASSPTGAYEQYF
CDR3nt: TGTGCCAGCAGCCCGACCGGGGCCTACGAGCAGTACTTC

d_gene: NA
j_gene: TRBJ1-2
v_gene: TRBV5-1
abundance: NA
CDR3aa: CASSKGQNYGYTF
CDR3nt: TGCGCCAGCAGCAAAGGACAGAACTATGGCTACACCTTC

d_gene: TRBD1
j_gene: TRBJ2-7
v_gene: TRBV7-2
abundance: once
CDR3aa: CASSFQPGQGYEQYF
CDR3nt: TGTGCCAGCAGCTTTCAACCGGGACAGGGTTACGAGCAGTACTTC

d_gene: TRBD2
j_gene: TRBJ2-7
v_gene: TRBV5-6
abundance: NA
CDR3aa: CASSDPSGSSYEQYF
CDR3nt: TGTGCCAGCAGCGACCCTAGCGGGAGCTCGTACGAGCAGTACTTC

d_gene: NA
j_gene: TRBJ2-7
v_gene: TRBV19
abundance: NA
CDR3aa: CASSPYRTARTYEQYF
CDR3nt: TGTGCCAGTAGCCCTTATCGGACAGCACGTACCTACGAGCAGTACTTC

d_gene: TRBD2
j_gene: TRBJ2-5
v_gene: TRBV6-2/TRBV6-3
abundance: NA
CDR3aa: CASSPGLALVETQYF
CDR3nt: TGTGCCAGCAGTCCGGGACTAGCTTTGGTAGAGACCCAGTACTTC

d_gene: NA
j_gene: TRBJ2-5
v_gene: TRBV29-1
abundance: NA
CDR3aa: CSVEPGQGTAGGLETQYF
CDR3nt: TGCAGCGTTGAGCCGGGACAGGGTACAGCGGGAGGGTTGGAGACCCAGTACTTC

d_gene: NA
j_gene: TRBJ2-7
v_gene: TRBV15
abundance: NA
CDR3aa: CATSLEGNYEQYF
CDR3nt: TGTGCCACCAGCTTGGAGGGGAACTACGAGCAGTACTTC

d_gene: NA
j_gene: TRBJ1-6
v_gene: TRBV7-6
abundance: NA
CDR3aa: CASSLFLGIGNSPLHF
CDR3nt: TGTGCCAGCAGCTTATTTTTGGGGATCGGTAATTCACCCCTCCACTTT

d_gene: NA
j_gene: TRBJ2-1
v_gene: TRBV6-6
abundance: NA
CDR3aa: CASSYSPGSSYNEQFF
CDR3nt: TGTGCCAGCAGTTACTCGCCCGGGAGCTCCTACAATGAGCAGTTCTTC

d_gene: NA
j_gene: TRBJ2-7
v_gene: TRBV6-2/TRBV6-3
abundance: NA
CDR3aa: CASSYSIGGSYEQYF
CDR3nt: TGTGCCAGCAGTTACTCTATCGGCGGATCCTACGAGCAGTACTTC

d_gene: TRBD1
j_gene: TRBJ2-7
v_gene: TRBV18
abundance: NA
CDR3aa: CASSPGDRVHEQYF
CDR3nt: TGTGCCAGCTCACCCGGAGACAGGGTCCACGAGCAGTACTTC

d_gene: NA
j_gene: TRBJ2-5
v_gene: TRBV5-4
abundance: NA
CDR3aa: CASSPTGGPETQYF
CDR3nt: TGTGCCAGCAGCCCTACCGGAGGCCCAGAGACCCAGTACTTC

d_gene: TRBD1
j_gene: TRBJ2-3
v_gene: TRBV7-9
abundance: NA
CDR3aa: CASSFGDRGVSTDTQYF
CDR3nt: TGTGCCAGCAGCTTTGGGGACAGGGGTGTTAGCACAGATACGCAGTATTTT

d_gene: NA
j_gene: TRBJ1-3
v_gene: TRBV9
abundance: NA
CDR3aa: CASSVAGSGNTIYF
CDR3nt: TGTGCCAGCAGCGTAGCAGGATCTGGAAACACCATATATTTT

d_gene: NA
j_gene: TRBJ2-2
v_gene: TRBV28
abundance: NA
CDR3aa: CASSFATTNTGELFF
CDR3nt: TGTGCCAGCAGTTTTGCAACTACGAACACCGGGGAGCTGTTTTTT

d_gene: NA
j_gene: TRBJ2-2
v_gene: TRBV7-2
abundance: NA
CDR3aa: CASSSRLNTGELFF
CDR3nt: TGTGCCAGCAGCTCGCGACTGAACACCGGGGAGCTGTTTTTT

d_gene: NA
j_gene: TRBJ2-1
v_gene: TRBV10-1
abundance: NA
CDR3aa: CASSDAVNEQFF
CDR3nt: TGCGCCAGCAGTGATGCAGTCAATGAGCAGTTCTTC

d_gene: NA
j_gene: TRBJ2-7
v_gene: TRBV4-1
abundance: NA
CDR3aa: CASSQAGSGRYSYEQYF
CDR3nt: TGCGCCAGCAGCCAAGCAGGCAGCGGCAGGTACTCCTACGAGCAGTACTTC

d_gene: NA
j_gene: TRBJ1-1
v_gene: TRBV28
abundance: NA
CDR3aa: CASSLDLNTEAFF
CDR3nt: TGTGCCAGCAGTTTGGACCTGAACACTGAAGCTTTCTTT

d_gene: TRBD2
j_gene: TRBJ2-5
v_gene: TRBV27
abundance: once
CDR3aa: CASSPIAGGLETQYF
CDR3nt: TGTGCCAGCAGTCCCATAGCGGGAGGGTTGGAGACCCAGTACTTC

d_gene: NA
j_gene: TRBJ1-5
v_gene: TRBV5-1
abundance: NA
CDR3aa: CASSLEGKDLGPQHF
CDR3nt: TGCGCCAGCAGCTTGGAGGGGAAAGACCTGGGCCCCCAGCATTTT

d_gene: NA
j_gene: TRBJ1-6
v_gene: TRBV7-9
abundance: NA
CDR3aa: CASRPLANSPLHF
CDR3nt: TGTGCCAGCAGGCCACTGGCGAATTCACCCCTCCACTTT

d_gene: TRBD1
j_gene: TRBJ1-2
v_gene: TRBV7-6
abundance: NA
CDR3aa: CASSPEGQASYGYTF
CDR3nt: TGTGCCAGCAGCCCCGAAGGACAGGCCTCCTATGGCTACACCTTC

d_gene: TRBD1
j_gene: TRBJ1-6
v_gene: TRBV9
abundance: NA
CDR3aa: CASSETGSSYNSPLHF
CDR3nt: TGTGCCAGCAGTGAGACAGGGAGCTCCTATAATTCACCCCTCCACTTT

d_gene: NA
j_gene: TRBJ1-3
v_gene: TRBV28
abundance: NA
CDR3aa: CASSTLNTIYF
CDR3nt: TGTGCCAGCAGCACACTAAACACCATATATTTT

d_gene: NA
j_gene: TRBJ2-7
v_gene: TRBV7-6
abundance: NA
CDR3aa: CASSRSNAYEQYF
CDR3nt: TGTGCCAGCAGCCGATCGAACGCCTACGAGCAGTACTTC

d_gene: TRBD2
j_gene: TRBJ2-1
v_gene: TRBV5-4
abundance: few
CDR3aa: CASSAGLADYNEQFF
CDR3nt: TGTGCCAGCAGCGCCGGACTAGCGGACTACAATGAGCAGTTCTTC

d_gene: NA
j_gene: TRBJ2-1
v_gene: TRBV2
abundance: once
CDR3aa: CASSQVSGYNEQFF
CDR3nt: TGTGCCAGCAGTCAGGTTTCGGGCTACAATGAGCAGTTCTTC

d_gene: NA
j_gene: TRBJ1-4
v_gene: TRBV20-1
abundance: once
CDR3aa: CSASGPTWAEKLFF
CDR3nt: TGCAGTGCTAGTGGCCCAACCTGGGCAGAAAAACTGTTTTTT

d_gene: NA
j_gene: TRBJ2-7
v_gene: TRBV19
abundance: NA
CDR3aa: CASSIGQGGIETYEQYF
CDR3nt: TGTGCCAGTAGTATCGGTCAGGGGGGGATCGAAACCTACGAGCAGTACTTC

d_gene: NA
j_gene: TRBJ2-6
v_gene: TRBV6-5
abundance: NA
CDR3aa: CASSSPASGANVLTF
CDR3nt: TGTGCCAGCAGTTCTCCTGCCTCTGGGGCCAACGTCCTGACTTTC

d_gene: TRBD2
j_gene: TRBJ2-3
v_gene: TRBV29-1
abundance: NA
CDR3aa: CSVALAADTQYF
CDR3nt: TGCAGCGTTGCGCTAGCGGCAGATACGCAGTATTTT

d_gene: TRBD1
j_gene: TRBJ2-7
v_gene: TRBV19
abundance: NA
CDR3aa: CASSISGQRNEQYF
CDR3nt: TGTGCCAGTAGTATATCGGGACAGAGGAACGAGCAGTACTTC